The table lists the clone carrying this T cell receptor (beta chain) with a count of one. The V gene's germline CDR1 is SGHTA and CDR2 FQGNSA. V lost 0 bases to trimming and J lost 6 bases, with 8 bases between them. There are 13 residues in the CDR3. The record originates from a study of cytomegalovirus exposure and HLA in healthy donors. Primers included in the PCR were 60 Vbeta and 13 Jbeta primers. Only in-frame clones appear in the TCRdb table, and some are missing; sequencing was by immunoSEQ multiplex PCR. The profile shows more than 85,000 clones, approximately 87% of them singletons. The sequencing sample was made of PBMCs. The V gene is TRBV7-2, the J gene TRBJ1-1; D is unresolved. This sequence originates from a man between 35 and 55 years old in good health and CMV-seronegative. The CDR3 DNA follows: TGTGCCAGCAGCTTAGCCGGTTCGGCTGAAGCTTTCTTT. This encodes CASSLAGSAEAFF.